Presented here are 27 T cell receptor beta chains from one specimen sequenced in a study of blood T cell repertoires in COVID-19. The assay was immunoSEQ multiplex PCR, and TCRdb's table has in-frame clones only and misses some. The top ten clones hold about 3.3% of a sample with 180,000 or so clones, approximately 83% of them seen once. Specimen: peripheral blood. These receptors came from a man aged 55 to 70 with acute or convalescent COVID-19.

This clone was seen only once. Other DNA sequences in the same sample also yield this CDR3. The rearrangement links TRBV7-9 to TRBJ2-7; 8 nucleotides align to TRBD1. Germline CDR1 and CDR2: SEHNR and FQNEAQ (reference sequence). V shed 5 bases and J 2 bases; nucleotides not matched to a gene: 8. The CDR3 length is 15 residues. The CDR3 spells CASSLGAGGPYEQYF. CDR3 coding DNA: TGTGCCAGCAGCCTCGGTGCAGGGGGCCCCTACGAGCAGTACTTC.

V usage is TRBV7-2 and J usage is TRBJ2-4; 8 nucleotides align to TRBD1. After removal of 1 base from V and 6 bases from J, the junction contained 5 bases not matched to a gene. The CDR3 consists of 15 residues. Looked up from germline, CDR1 is SGHTA and CDR2 is FQGNSA. The CDR3 DNA is TGTGCCAGCAGCTTAGTCCAGGGGGCGCCAAACATTCAGTACTTC. It codes for CASSLVQGAPNIQYF.

V gene TRBV6-6 combines with J gene TRBJ1-5, with D perhaps TRBD1 (6 bases). V was shortened by 6 bases and J by 4 bases, with 10 bases between the two germline ends. Germline assignment: CDR1 MNHNY and CDR2 SVGAGI (reference sequence). The CDR3 runs to 13 residues. The CDR3 region is CASSPDSNQPQHF. DNA for the CDR3: TGTGCCAGCAGCCCGGACAGTAATCAGCCCCAGCATTTT.

The chain has TRBV7-2 and TRBJ2-5, with 7 positions matching TRBD1. This CDR3 is built from 13 residues. V was clipped by 4 bases and J by 6 bases; unmatched bases: 5. CDR1 and CDR2 (germline): SGHTA, FQGNSA. CDR3 in DNA: TGTGCCAGCAGCTCCTCAGGGGGAAAGACCCAGTACTTC. This translates into CASSSSGGKTQYF.

This sequence joins TRBV29-1 and TRBJ1-4; D remains ambiguous. The CDR3 length is 14 residues. Per the germline V gene, CDR1 is SQVTM and CDR2 is ANQGSEA. V lost 5 bases to trimming and J lost 2 bases, with 12 bases between them. The CDR3 sequence is CSVRSGGTNEKLFF. CDR3 nucleotide sequence: TGCAGCGTTAGGTCAGGAGGGACTAATGAAAAACTGTTTTTT.

The genes are TRBV7-9 and TRBJ1-2, with a weak D call TRBD1 (5 bases). Trimming cost V 7 bases and J 1 base, with 13 bases left between them. This CDR3 is built from 14 residues. Germline V gene sequence: CDR1 SEHNR, CDR2 FQNEAQ (reference sequence). In DNA, the CDR3 is TGTGCCAGCACCCCGCGGGGGGTTAACTATGGCTACACCTTC. Protein product: CASTPRGVNYGYTF.

This chain connects TRBV28 to TRBJ2-7; 9 bases align to TRBD1. V gave up 6 bases and J gave up 3 bases; unmatched junction bases: 3. Per the germline V gene, CDR1 is MDHEN and CDR2 is SYDVKM. The CDR3 has 13 residues. As DNA, the CDR3 is TGTGCCAGCAGGGGACAGGGTCTCTACGAGCAGTACTTC. This gives the protein CASRGQGLYEQYF.

The V call is TRBV28, the J call TRBJ2-7; possible D gene TRBD1, 6 bases. Trimming removed 3 bases at V and 3 bases at J, with 15 bases between. CDR1 and CDR2 (germline): MDHEN, SYDVKM. The CDR3 consists of 15 residues. CDR3 DNA sequence: TGTGCCAGCAGTTTCCGGGACACCCGTGGCTACGAGCAGTACTTC. Translating gives CASSFRDTRGYEQYF.

The chain is built from TRBV11-3 and TRBJ2-1; TRBD2 might be the D (6 bases). Deletions cut 1 base from V and 15 bases from J, with 22 bases between. The CDR3 is 15 residues long. The germline gives CDR1 SGHNT, CDR2 YENEEA. The CDR3 is CASSLGGVGGAHPFF. CDR3 bases: TGTGCCAGCAGCTTAGGGGGGGTCGGCGGGGCCCATCCGTTCTTC.

The chain is built from TRBV6-6 and TRBJ2-7, with TRBD2 matching 9 bases. CDR3 length: 15 amino acids. V gave up 4 bases and J gave up 2 bases; unmatched junction bases: 6. From germline, CDR1 is MNHNY and CDR2 SVGAGI (reference sequence). DNA for the CDR3: TGTGCCAGCAGTTCTGGGGCTAGCGGGACCTACGAGCAGTACTTC. This encodes CASSSGASGTYEQYF.

The chain links TRBV4-1 to TRBJ2-1, with D unresolved. The germline gives CDR1 MGHRA, CDR2 YSYEKL. The V end lost 4 bases, the J end lost 6 bases, and 10 bases lay between the germline ends. The length of the CDR3 is 13 residues. CDR3 DNA: TGCGCCAGCAGCCCGAGAACTTCCAATGAGCAGTTCTTC. Translating gives CASSPRTSNEQFF.

The chain recombines TRBV5-4 with TRBJ1-2; 8 bases agree with TRBD1. V was pared by 9 bases and J by 4 bases, with 14 bases of the junction left unmatched. CDR3 length: 15 amino acids. Germline V gene data show CDR1 as SGHNT and CDR2 as YYREEE (reference sequence). The CDR3 nucleotides read TGTGCCACCCACCCCCTCGGGACAGGTTCCTATGGCTACACCTTC. Protein sequence: CATHPLGTGSYGYTF.

This clone has only one observation. The rearrangement uses TRBV13 and TRBJ1-2, with D unresolved. The CDR3 has 13 amino acids. CDR1 is PRHDT and CDR2 is FYEKMQ in the germline V gene (reference sequence). Deletions cut 5 bases from V and 0 bases from J, with 7 bases between. DNA for the CDR3: TGTGCCAGCAGCCCGACACCTAACTATGGCTACACCTTC. Its translation: CASSPTPNYGYTF.

The rearrangement joins TRBV30 to TRBJ2-7; tentative D call: TRBD1 (5 bases). Looked up from germline, CDR1 is GTSNPN and CDR2 is SVGIG (reference sequence). Trimming took 0 bases from V and 3 from J, leaving 6 bases between them. The CDR3 has 12 amino acids. The chain's CDR3 is CAWSVQDYEQYF. For the CDR3, the DNA is TGTGCCTGGAGTGTACAGGACTACGAGCAGTACTTC.

The chain employs TRBV2 and TRBJ1-2; D perhaps matches TRBD1 (5 bases). Between the trimmed V and J ends, which lost 5 bases and 8 bases, there was a span of 18 bases. Germline V CDR1 and CDR2: SNHLY, FYNNEI. The length of the CDR3 is 14 residues. CDR3: CASSPRGGTMGYTF. DNA of the CDR3: TGTGCCAGCAGTCCCCGGGGGGGAACTATGGGCTACACCTTC.

The chain uses TRBV6-5 and TRBJ1-5; D call uncertain. The CDR3 spans 13 residues. Germline V gene sequence: CDR1 MNHEY, CDR2 SVGAGI. V was shortened by 4 bases and J by 11 bases, with 15 bases between the two germline ends. CDR3 protein: CASSSPGLAAQHF. DNA of the CDR3: TGTGCCAGCAGTTCCCCCGGACTGGCGGCCCAGCATTTT.

The sample holds a few counts of this clone. The gene calls are TRBV27 and TRBJ2-7; D not resolved. The CDR3 totals 14 residues. The V end was cut by 3 bases, the J end by 3 bases, with 12 bases between. Germline CDR1 MNHEY, CDR2 SMNVEV (reference sequence). CDR3 DNA sequence: TGTGCCAGCAGTTTGGGCCCACTTGGCTACGAGCAGTACTTC. Protein: CASSLGPLGYEQYF.

This rearrangement joins TRBV19 to TRBJ2-1; no clear D. The ends were cut back, 5 bases at V and 0 bases at J, with 5 bases in the middle. Germline V gene lookup returns CDR1 LNHDA and CDR2 SQIVND (reference sequence). The CDR3 totals 13 residues. Written as DNA, the CDR3 is TGTGCCAGTAGTCTGAGCTCCTACAATGAGCAGTTCTTC. This sequence encodes CASSLSSYNEQFF.

The J gene is TRBJ2-2, the V gene TRBV9; possible D gene TRBD1, 5 bases. This CDR3 comprises 14 residues. Germline CDR1 SGDLS, CDR2 YYNGEE. Deletions cut 1 base from V and 3 bases from J, with 7 bases between. CDR3 DNA sequence: TGTGCCAGCAGCGTAAAGGGGCACACCGGGGAGCTGTTTTTT. It codes for CASSVKGHTGELFF.

The rearrangement links TRBV7-2 to TRBJ2-5; 7 bases align to TRBD1. The trim removed 2 bases at V and 2 bases at J, leaving 5 bases unmatched. The CDR3 is 15 residues long. Germline V gene data show CDR1 as SGHTA and CDR2 as FQGNSA. The CDR3 DNA reads TGTGCCAGCAGCTTAACACCGGGACAGCAAGAGACCCAGTACTTC. Amino acids: CASSLTPGQQETQYF.

This sequence joins TRBV6-6 and TRBJ2-1, with 9 bases fitting TRBD2. Germline trimming cut 6 bases from V and 5 bases from J; bases unmatched to any gene: 11. This CDR3 has 16 amino acids. Germline V lookup: CDR1 MNHNY, CDR2 SVGAGI (reference sequence). The CDR3 nucleotides read TGTGCCAGCAGCCCCGGGCGCGTAGCGGGAGACAATGAGCAGTTCTTC. The encoded protein is CASSPGRVAGDNEQFF.

The chain uses TRBV4-2 and TRBJ2-1; 10 nucleotides match TRBD2. The length of the CDR3 is 15 residues. The V gene end was trimmed by 1 base and the J gene end by 8 bases; junction bases not matched to a gene: 5. Germline V gene lookup returns CDR1 LGHNA and CDR2 YNFKEQ. CDR3: CASSQVSGRVDEQFF. The DNA of the CDR3 is TGTGCCAGCAGCCAAGTGAGCGGGAGGGTCGATGAGCAGTTCTTC.

The gene calls are TRBV11-3 and TRBJ2-7, with D possibly being TRBD1 (5 bases). This CDR3 region has 12 residues. V dropped 5 bases and J dropped 5 bases, with 10 bases sitting between them. Germline V lookup: CDR1 SGHNT, CDR2 YENEEA. The CDR3 loop reads CASSTTGHEQYF. CDR3 bases: TGTGCCAGCAGCACTACAGGCCACGAGCAGTACTTC.

The rearrangement uses TRBV6-4 and TRBJ2-3; the match to TRBD2 covers 9 bases. The V gene end was trimmed by 6 bases and the J gene end by 3 bases; junction bases not matched to a gene: 10. The V gene's germline CDR1 is MRHNA and CDR2 SNTAGT. The CDR3 is 16 amino acids. The DNA of the CDR3 is TGTGCCAGCAGCCGCGGGGGGGGGTTCTCGACAGATACGCAGTATTTT. The encoded protein is CASSRGGGFSTDTQYF.

V and J are TRBV7-9 and TRBJ2-7; TRBD1 is a possible D gene (6 bases). Germline assignment: CDR1 SEHNR and CDR2 FQNEAQ (reference sequence). Trimming pared 5 bases from V and 5 bases from J, leaving 19 bases between. The length of the CDR3 is 15 residues. This chain's CDR3 is CASSPVGAASDEQYF. The CDR3 DNA follows: TGTGCCAGCAGCCCGGTGGGGGCTGCGTCTGACGAGCAGTACTTC.

The CDR3 DNA is TGCGCCAGCAGCCAATTCGGGCGGGAGGGCCTCCCCCTCTCCTACAATGAGCAGTTCTTC. The encoded protein is CASSQFGREGLPLSYNEQFF. J is TRBJ2-1 and V is TRBV4-3; 9 positions agree with TRBD2. This CDR3 contains 20 residues. Germline assignment: CDR1 LGHNA and CDR2 YSLEER. The junction had 14 bases not matched to a gene; V was cut back by 2 bases and J by 0 bases.

The chain recombines TRBV6-6 with TRBJ1-2, with 8 bases fitting TRBD1. The CDR3 loop spans 14 amino acids. The V segment lost 7 bases and the J segment 4 bases; nucleotides outside the gene matches: 8. The germline V gene encodes CDR1 MNHNY and CDR2 SVGAGI (reference sequence). CDR3 in amino acids: CASTLTGESYGYTF. The DNA of the CDR3 is TGTGCCAGCACCCTGACAGGGGAAAGCTATGGCTACACCTTC.